The 7 T cell receptor beta chains reported below all come from one sample, sequenced in a study of cytomegalovirus exposure and HLA in healthy donors. In the PCR, 60 Vbeta and 13 Jbeta primers were used. Clones were read by immunoSEQ multiplex PCR, and TCRdb kept only the in-frame ones, dropping some. This table has roughly 180,000 clones, 75% to 90% appearing once. Sequencing was done on a sample of PBMCs. These receptors were taken from a young man in good health and CMV-seropositive.

In its sample, this clone was seen once. The gene calls are TRBV12-5 and TRBJ2-1; 7 nucleotides match TRBD1. The V gene end was trimmed by 10 bases and the J gene end by 10 bases; junction bases not matched to a gene: 13. Germline V CDR1 and CDR2: LGHNT, FRNRAP. This CDR3 is built from 13 residues. The CDR3 loop reads CATRTTGEWEQFF. As DNA, the CDR3 is TGTGCTACCCGTACCACAGGGGAGTGGGAGCAGTTCTTC.

The chain is built from TRBV7-9 and TRBJ2-1; TRBD2 matches 8 bases. Germline CDR1 and CDR2: SEHNR and FQNEAQ (reference sequence). The CDR3 contains 17 residues. Germline trimming cut 2 bases from V and 7 bases from J; bases unmatched to any gene: 13. The CDR3 bases are TGTGCCAGCAGCTTAAAGCGGACTAGCCAAATTGGGAATGAGCAGTTCTTC. Encoded protein: CASSLKRTSQIGNEQFF.

This chain links TRBV5-5 with TRBJ2-1, with TRBD2 identical over 15 bases. The V segment lost 4 bases and the J segment 1 base; nucleotides outside the gene matches: 9. CDR3 length: 19 residues. Germline V gives CDR1 SGHKS, CDR2 YYEKEE (reference sequence). CDR3 region: CASSLASGLAGGSYNEQFF. DNA for the CDR3: TGTGCCAGCAGCCTGGCCTCCGGACTAGCGGGAGGGTCCTACAATGAGCAGTTCTTC.

This chain links TRBV5-1 with TRBJ2-5, with TRBD1 matching 10 bases. V was clipped by 1 base and J by 1 base; unmatched bases: 7. The CDR3 runs 17 residues. Germline V gene lookup returns CDR1 SGHRS and CDR2 YFSETQ. CDR3 bases: TGCGCCAGCAGCTTGACCGACAGGGGGCCAACCCAAGAGACCCAGTACTTC. Its protein product is CASSLTDRGPTQETQYF.

The V and J genes are TRBV7-2 and TRBJ1-3; 8 bases are a match to TRBD1. The CDR3 length is 16 residues. Germline trimming cut 1 base from V and 1 base from J; bases unmatched to any gene: 3. Germline CDR1 is SGHTA and CDR2 is FQGNSA. CDR3 coding DNA: TGTGCCAGCAGCTTAGGAGACAGGGGATCTGGAAACACCATATATTTT. Protein product: CASSLGDRGSGNTIYF.

The rearrangement uses TRBV6-1 and TRBJ1-1; 7 nucleotides agree with TRBD1. The length of the CDR3 is 14 residues. With V trimmed by 6 bases and J by 1 base, 5 bases remained unmatched. CDR1 and CDR2 from the germline V gene are MNHNS and SASEGT. DNA of the CDR3: TGTGCCAGCAGCGCGGACAGGAGGAACACTGAAGCTTTCTTT. Its protein is CASSADRRNTEAFF.

About this clone itself: Sequence at one end of the junction differs from germline and may be a read error. DNA of the CDR3: TGTGCCAGCAGCCCATCCCCAGGGAGGAACGCTGAAGCTTTCTTT. Amino acid sequence: CASSPSPGRNAEAFF. V is TRBV7-2 and J is TRBJ1-1, with D possibly TRBD1 on 5 matching bases. Germline V gene data show CDR1 as SGHTA and CDR2 as FQGNSA. This CDR3 spans 15 amino acids.